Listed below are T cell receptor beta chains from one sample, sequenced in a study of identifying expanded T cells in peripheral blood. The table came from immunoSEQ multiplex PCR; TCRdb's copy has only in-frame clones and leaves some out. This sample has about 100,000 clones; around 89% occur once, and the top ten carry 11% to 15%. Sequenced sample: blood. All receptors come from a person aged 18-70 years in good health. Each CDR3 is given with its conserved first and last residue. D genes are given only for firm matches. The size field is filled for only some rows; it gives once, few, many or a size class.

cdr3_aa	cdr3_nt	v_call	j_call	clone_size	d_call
CASSLPVREAFF	TGTGCCAGCAGCCTTCCGGTACGTGAAGCTTTCTTT	TRBV7-2	TRBJ1-1	.	.
CASSYSATSGGHEQFF	TGTGCCAGCAGCTATTCCGCGACTAGCGGGGGCCATGAGCAGTTCTTC	TRBV7-2	TRBJ2-1	.	TRBD2
CASSLGDRGGNTIYF	TGTGCCAGCAGCTTAGGGGACAGGGGTGGAAACACCATATATTTT	TRBV7-2	TRBJ1-3	.	TRBD1
CASSVERDSGNTIYF	TGTGCCAGCAGCGTCGAAAGGGACTCTGGAAACACCATATATTTT	TRBV9	TRBJ1-3	.	.
CASSLGGQVFSGNTIYF	TGTGCCAGCAGCTTAGGGGGACAGGTTTTCTCTGGAAACACCATATATTTT	TRBV7-9	TRBJ1-3	.	TRBD1
CASSLAPGGEKLFF	TGTGCCAGCAGCTTAGCGCCAGGAGGTGAAAAACTGTTTTTT	TRBV11-2	TRBJ1-4	.	.
CASSEAGDAGELFF	TGTGCCAGCAGTGAAGCAGGGGACGCCGGGGAGCTGTTTTTT	TRBV2	TRBJ2-2	.	.
CASSQDFRAENTEAFF	TGCGCCAGCAGCCAAGATTTTCGGGCAGAGAACACTGAAGCTTTCTTT	TRBV4-3	TRBJ1-1	.	.
CASSPVGGGGVNTGELFF	TGCGCCAGCAGCCCAGTAGGGGGCGGGGGTGTGAACACCGGGGAGCTGTTTTTT	TRBV4-1	TRBJ2-2	.	.
CASSVAVLGYEQYF	TGTGCCAGCAGCGTAGCTGTATTGGGTTACGAGCAGTACTTC	TRBV9	TRBJ2-7	.	.
CASVRIQAREQYF	TGTGCCAGCGTTAGGATACAGGCTCGGGAGCAGTACTTC	TRBV2	TRBJ2-7	.	.
CASMVPNQPQHF	TGTGCCAGTATGGTGCCGAATCAGCCCCAGCATTTT	TRBV19	TRBJ1-5	.	.
CASSLSWTSYNSPLHF	TGTGCCAGCAGTTTATCTTGGACCTCCTATAATTCACCCCTCCACTTT	TRBV27	TRBJ1-6	.	.
CASKLGDTEAFF	TGTGCCAGCAAGTTAGGGGACACTGAAGCTTTCTTT	TRBV28	TRBJ1-1	.	.
CASSVERSSYEQYF	TGTGCCAGCAGCGTAGAGCGGAGCTCCTACGAGCAGTACTTC	TRBV9	TRBJ2-7	.	.
CASSLSGSGNQPQHF	TGTGCCAGCAGCTTGTCCGGATCTGGCAATCAGCCCCAGCATTTT	TRBV7-2	TRBJ1-5	few	.
CATSRGQGTTEAFF	TGTGCCACCAGCAGAGGACAGGGGACCACTGAAGCTTTCTTT	TRBV15	TRBJ1-1	.	TRBD1
CAWSESPGTEAFF	TGTGCCTGGAGTGAGTCCCCGGGCACTGAAGCTTTCTTT	TRBV30	TRBJ1-1	.	.
CSVGPPSRGSTEAFF	TGCAGCGTTGGCCCCCCCAGTCGGGGTAGCACTGAAGCTTTCTTT	TRBV29-1	TRBJ1-1	.	.
CASSQGRNTEAFF	TGTGCCAGCTCACAGGGGAGGAACACTGAAGCTTTCTTT	TRBV6-4	TRBJ1-1	.	TRBD1
CAWDRTGQETQYF	TGTGCCTGGGACCGGACAGGTCAAGAGACCCAGTACTTC	TRBV30	TRBJ2-5	.	TRBD1
CASSILMGTNYGYTF	TGTGCCAGTAGTATTTTGATGGGGACGAACTATGGCTACACCTTC	TRBV19	TRBJ1-2	.	.
CASSDGTLGWGTEAFF	TGTGCCAGCAGCGACGGGACACTTGGATGGGGCACTGAAGCTTTCTTT	TRBV7-9	TRBJ1-1	.	.
CAISETGQGVDEQYF	TGTGCCATCAGTGAGACCGGACAGGGGGTCGACGAGCAGTACTTC	TRBV10-3	TRBJ2-7	.	TRBD1
CASRSLAGNEQFF	TGTGCCAGCAGATCCCTAGCAGGGAATGAGCAGTTCTTC	TRBV27	TRBJ2-1	.	.
CASSLEGILSTDTQYF	TGCGCCAGCAGCTTGGAGGGGATCTTAAGCACAGATACGCAGTATTTT	TRBV5-1	TRBJ2-3	.	.
CASSFDHHSGEQYF	TGTGCCAGCAGTTTCGACCACCATTCGGGAGAGCAGTACTTC	TRBV28	TRBJ2-7	once	.
CSARVGEAFF	TGCAGTGCTAGAGTGGGTGAAGCTTTCTTT	TRBV20-1	TRBJ1-1	.	.
CASSSQGPQGKAFF	TGTGCCAGCAGTTCCCAGGGACCACAGGGGAAAGCTTTCTTT	TRBV27	TRBJ1-1	.	TRBD1
CASSYASGPTGEQYF	TGTGCCAGCAGTTACGCTAGCGGCCCTACGGGGGAGCAGTACTTC	TRBV6-5	TRBJ2-7	.	TRBD2
CASSAGSGETQYF	TGTGCCAGCAGTGCCGGATCGGGGGAGACCCAGTACTTC	TRBV2	TRBJ2-5	.	.
CASSQDPGPLYGYTF	TGTGCCAGCAGCCAAGATCCGGGGCCGCTCTATGGCTACACCTTC	TRBV4-2	TRBJ1-2	.	.
CASRDDRVVTQYF	TGTGCCAGCAGGGATGACAGGGTTGTAACCCAGTACTTC	TRBV2	TRBJ2-5	once	TRBD1
CASSLAGGSIYGYTF	TGTGCCAGCAGCCTGGCAGGGGGATCAATCTATGGCTACACCTTC	TRBV28	TRBJ1-2	.	TRBD1
CASSSSTGTSYNEQFF	TGTGCCAGCAGCTCATCTACAGGGACCTCCTACAATGAGCAGTTCTTC	TRBV7-3	TRBJ2-1	.	.
CSDRFYNEQFF	TGCAGTGATCGCTTCTACAATGAGCAGTTCTTC	TRBV20-1	TRBJ2-1	.	.
CASSFGNEGGYTF	TGTGCCAGCAGCTTCGGCAACGAAGGAGGCTACACCTTC	TRBV27	TRBJ1-2	few	.
CASSYPPGQGEAFF	TGTGCCAGCAGTTACCCCCCGGGACAAGGTGAAGCTTTCTTT	TRBV6-5	TRBJ1-1	.	.
CASSAPTQYF	TGTGCCAGCAGTGCCCCCACGCAGTATTTT	TRBV6-1	TRBJ2-3	.	.
CASSLANRELVF	TGTGCCAGCAGCTTAGCCAACAGGGAGTTGGTTTTT	TRBV7-9	TRBJ1-4	.	.